This T cell receptor beta chain comes out of a study of T cells in Graves' hyperthyroidism and ophthalmopathy. This clonotype was seen a handful of times. The antigen remains undetermined. Study outcomes and limitations: A model of 13 V-J features distinguished ophthalmopathy from stable hyperthyroidism. Among thyroid clonotypes expanded above 0.001, most also appeared in blood.

Calling Graves' hyperthyroidism stable meant ophthalmopathy did not progress within 18 months. The V gene's germline CDR1 is PRHDT and CDR2 FYEKMQ (reference sequence). This CDR3 spans 15 amino acids. The V gene end was trimmed by 5 bases and the J gene end by 6 bases; junction bases not matched to a gene: 11. There were TCR beta CDR3 regions amplified from RNA transcripts. RT-PCR in the first round (using the HTBI primer set) targeted the TCR CDR3. A single record per CDR3 protein comes from TCRdb applying MiXCR to the multiplex PCR reads. Seen here are 500,000 to 750,000 distinct CDR3 sequences, about 45% observed once, and the top ten hold approximately 7.5%.

Source material: peripheral blood or thyroid tissue (not recorded which). This sequence was found in a woman younger than 35 with Graves' hyperthyroidism. This sequence joins TRBV13 and TRBJ1-1; 8 nucleotides align to TRBD1. The CDR3 sequence: CASSLRQGALAEAFF. CDR3 coding DNA: TGTGCCAGCAGCCTACGGCAGGGGGCTTTAGCTGAAGCTTTCTTT.